One and the same sample provided the 32 T cell receptor beta chains below, sequenced in a study of T cells in Graves' hyperthyroidism and ophthalmopathy. TCR beta CDR3 regions were amplified from RNA. The study used the HTBI primer set for a first-round RT-PCR of the TCR CDR3. TCRdb reanalysed the multiplex PCR reads using MiXCR and keeps one entry per CDR3 protein. The sample lists more than 450,000 distinct CDR3 sequences; just under 20% were seen once. Sequencing was carried out using blood. Every receptor here comes from a man in his forties or fifties with Graves' ophthalmopathy.

This clonotype appeared many times. The chain combines TRBV11-1 with TRBJ2-1; possibly TRBD1 for D (6 bases). The V end lost 5 bases, the J end lost 2 bases, and 13 bases lay between the germline ends. This CDR3 spans 15 amino acids. The V gene's germline CDR1 is SGHAT and CDR2 FQDESV (reference sequence). CDR3 sequence: CASSVTGYPYNEQFF. The CDR3 nucleotides read TGTGCCAGCAGCGTAACAGGGTACCCCTACAATGAGCAGTTCTTC.

This clonotype was seen only a few times. The rearrangement joins TRBV7-3 to TRBJ2-3, with 10 bases identical to TRBD2. Germline CDR1 SGHTA, CDR2 FQGTGA. The CDR3 runs to 15 residues. The V and J ends lost 4 bases and 5 bases, in that order; junction bases with no gene match: 6. CDR3 DNA sequence: TGTGCCAGCAGCTCAAGCGGGGGGGCCATAGATACGCAGTATTTT. Amino acids: CASSSSGGAIDTQYF.

This CDR3 reads CASTQVGETQYF. CDR3 sequence (DNA): TGTGCCAGCACCCAGGTAGGAGAGACCCAGTACTTC. The chain employs TRBV6-2 or TRBV6-3 and TRBJ2-5; the D is unclear. V was clipped by 7 bases and J by 4 bases, with 10 bases between them. Germline V gives CDR1 MNHEY, CDR2 SVGEGT. The CDR3 spans 12 residues.

This clonotype has more than one count but fewer than ten. V usage is TRBV11-2 and J usage is TRBJ1-3; D remains unclear. The germline V gene has CDR1 SGHAT and CDR2 FQNNGV. This CDR3 has 15 amino acids. The V and J ends lost 6 bases and 3 bases respectively, with 15 bases between them. The CDR3, as DNA: TGTGCCAGCAGACCCCCAGCGGGCTATGGAAACACCATATATTTT. This gives the protein CASRPPAGYGNTIYF.

The J gene is TRBJ2-1, the V gene TRBV11-2, with 13 positions matching TRBD2. Unmatched junction bases numbered 13, after V lost 8 bases and J lost 9 bases. CDR1 and CDR2 from the germline V gene are SGHAT and FQNNGV. CDR3 size: 16 residues. CDR3 DNA: TGTGCCAGCGGCCGGTTATCGGGACTAGCGGGGTTTGAGCAGTTCTTC. It yields the protein CASGRLSGLAGFEQFF. Full variable domain (outside the CDR3, taken from reference TRBV11-2 and TRBJ2-1): EAGVAQSPRYKIIEKRQSVAFWCNPISGHATLYWYQQILGQGPKLLIQFQNNGVVDDSQLPKDRFSAERLKGVDSTLKIQPAKLEDSAVYLCASGRLSGLAGFEQFFGPGTRLTVL.

The chain combines TRBV7-3 with TRBJ1-2; maybe TRBD1 (6 bases). Deletions cut 1 base from V and 0 bases from J, with 9 bases between. The CDR3 has 15 amino acids. Germline loops: CDR1 SGHTA, CDR2 FQGTGA. CDR3 sequence reads: CASSLIRGANYGYTF. The CDR3 DNA is TGTGCCAGCAGCTTAATAAGGGGGGCTAACTATGGCTACACCTTC.

This chain uses TRBV20-1 with TRBJ1-5, with D possibly matching TRBD1 (5 bases). Germline V CDR1 and CDR2: DFQATT, SNEGSKA (reference sequence). Trimming shortened V by 6 bases and J by 6 bases, and 15 bases separated the two germline ends. This CDR3 comprises 13 residues. The CDR3 loop is CSAHQRGSQPQHF. The CDR3 nucleotides read TGCAGTGCCCACCAGCGGGGGTCTCAGCCCCAGCATTTT.

This chain connects TRBV3-2 to TRBJ2-5; TRBD2, the table's D call, lacks a check against the DNA. TRBV3-2 is deemed a pseudogene. CDR3 length: 16 residues. CDR3 sequence (DNA): TGTGCCAGCAGCCAAGATCATGGGGGACTACAAGAGACCCAGTACTTC. Translated, it gives CASSQDHGGLQETQYF.

This clonotype has a handful of counts. The chain uses TRBV30 and TRBJ2-5, with a possible D match to TRBD1 (5 bases). V was pared by 2 bases and J by 5 bases, with 9 bases between. Germline V gives CDR1 GTSNPN, CDR2 SVGIG (reference sequence). The CDR3 runs to 12 residues. As DNA, the CDR3 is TGTGCCTGGAGTATGGCAGGGGAGACCCAGTACTTC. This codes for CAWSMAGETQYF.

Turning to this clonotype: At one boundary the junction diverges from the germline segment, which might be a read error. The chain is built from TRBV7-7 and TRBJ2-3, with D tentatively TRBD2 (5 bases). The germline gives CDR1 SSHAT, CDR2 FNYEAQ (reference sequence). CDR3 size: 14 residues. The DNA of the CDR3 is TGTGCTAGCAGCTGGACTCACTACACAGATACGCAGTATTTT. Translation: CASSWTHYTDTQYF.

V and J are TRBV11-2 and TRBJ2-3; maybe TRBD2 (7 bases). V was clipped by 0 bases and J by 0 bases, with 13 bases between them. CDR3 length: 17 amino acids. CDR1 and CDR2 from the germline V gene are SGHAT and FQNNGV. The CDR3 protein is CASSLEGGGRSTDTQYF. Written as DNA, the CDR3 is TGTGCCAGCAGCTTAGAGGGCGGGGGCCGGAGCACAGATACGCAGTATTTT.

Only a few counts were recorded for this clonotype. The chain has TRBV10-3 and TRBJ2-1; the D is unclear. Germline V CDR1 and CDR2: ENHRY, SYGVKD. Between the trimmed V and J ends, which lost 2 bases and 8 bases, there was a span of 13 bases. There are 14 residues in the CDR3. The CDR3 reads CAISEGWTGDEQFF. CDR3 DNA sequence: TGTGCCATCAGTGAGGGCTGGACCGGAGATGAGCAGTTCTTC.

This clonotype was seen a handful of times. V and J are TRBV6-2 or TRBV6-3 and TRBJ2-1; 12 bases agree with TRBD2. The junction had 12 bases not matched to a gene; V was cut back by 2 bases and J by 4 bases. Germline values: CDR1 MNHEY, CDR2 SVGEGT. CDR3 length: 19 amino acids. The CDR3 is CASSYTLSGTSGSYNEQFF. CDR3 nucleotide sequence: TGTGCCAGCAGTTACACTCTGTCCGGGACTAGCGGGTCGTACAATGAGCAGTTCTTC.

The sample holds many counts of this clonotype. The gene calls are TRBV11-1 and TRBJ2-2; 7 positions agree with TRBD2. Germline V gene sequence: CDR1 SGHAT, CDR2 FQDESV (reference sequence). Trimming took 4 bases from V and 0 from J; bases not matched to a gene: 11. The length of the CDR3 is 18 residues. CDR3 nucleotides: TGTGCCAGCAGCTCACCCCCCGGCGGGAGCGCGAACACCGGGGAGCTGTTTTTT. It codes for CASSSPPGGSANTGELFF.

This clonotype was observed a few times. The chain joins TRBV9 to TRBJ2-3; TRBD1 aligns across 8 bases. V gave up 2 bases and J gave up 3 bases; unmatched junction bases: 5. Germline V CDR1 and CDR2: SGDLS, YYNGEE. The CDR3 totals 15 residues. The CDR3 bases are TGTGCCAGCAGCGTTTCAGGGGGCGCGACAGATACGCAGTATTTT. Protein product: CASSVSGGATDTQYF.

This clonotype was counted only a few times. This rearrangement joins TRBV19 to TRBJ1-1; D ambiguous. The CDR3 is made up of 15 amino acids. V was shortened by 0 bases and J by 0 bases, with 8 bases between the two germline ends. Per the germline V gene, CDR1 is LNHDA and CDR2 is SQIVND (reference sequence). The CDR3 sequence is CASSIEGNLNTEAFF. The CDR3 nucleotides are TGTGCCAGTAGTATAGAGGGTAACCTGAACACTGAAGCTTTCTTT. The full variable domain, its missing parts supplied by reference TRBV19 and TRBJ1-1, is DGGITQSPKYLFRKEGQNVTLSCEQNLNHDAMYWYRQDPGQGLRLIYYSQIVNDFQKGDIAEGYSVSREKKESFPLTVTSAQKNPTAFYLCASSIEGNLNTEAFFGQGTRLTVV.

This clonotype was recorded many times. V is TRBV30 and J is TRBJ1-2, with D perhaps TRBD1 (5 bases). The ends were cut back, 8 bases at V and 6 bases at J, with 16 bases in the middle. Germline assignment: CDR1 GTSNPN and CDR2 SVGIG (reference sequence). The CDR3 consists of 12 residues. The CDR3 sequence is CASLTVFHGYTF. In nucleotides, the CDR3 is TGTGCCAGCTTGACAGTATTCCATGGCTACACCTTC.

This sequence joins TRBV12-3 or TRBV12-4 and TRBJ2-7; possibly TRBD1 or TRBD2 for D (5 bases each). With 9 bases removed from V and 6 bases from J, the gap between germline ends came to 18 bases. The CDR3 extends over 13 amino acids. In DNA form, the CDR3 reads TGTGCCAGTCACCGGGACCCCGTCGGCGAGCAGTACTTC. Translation: CASHRDPVGEQYF.

There are many counts of this clonotype. The CDR3 DNA sequence: TGTGCCACCAGCAGAGATCAAGCCGGACTGGCCTACAATGAGCAGTTCTTC. It codes for CATSRDQAGLAYNEQFF. This chain uses TRBV15 with TRBJ2-1, with a weak D call TRBD2 (5 bases). Germline V lookup: CDR1 LNHNV, CDR2 YYDKDF (reference sequence). The CDR3 length is 17 residues. The V and J ends lost 0 bases and 2 bases respectively, with 14 bases between them. Based on the CDR3 plus reference TRBV15 and TRBJ2-1, the full variable domain is DAMVIQNPRYQVTQFGKPVTLSCSQTLNHNVMYWYQQKSSQAPKLLFHYYDKDFNNEADTPDNFQSRRPNTSFCFLDIRSPGLGDTAMYLCATSRDQAGLAYNEQFFGPGTRLTVL.

This clonotype was seen a handful of times. This chain joins TRBV12-3 or TRBV12-4 and TRBJ2-5; D is possibly TRBD1 (5 bases). V was pared by 7 bases and J by 4 bases, with 19 bases between. The CDR3 length is 15 residues. This chain's CDR3 is CASTPSGRGGETQYF. The CDR3 DNA reads TGTGCCAGCACTCCCTCAGGTAGGGGTGGAGAGACCCAGTACTTC.

This clonotype was found many times. CDR3 sequence (DNA): TGTGCCAGCAGTGTCCAGGGAGGCTGGACTGAAGCTTTCTTT. It encodes CASSVQGGWTEAFF. V and J are TRBV2 and TRBJ1-1, with a tentative D call TRBD1 (5 bases). This CDR3 is built from 14 residues. V was shortened by 4 bases and J by 5 bases, with 14 bases between the two germline ends. Germline CDR1 is SNHLY and CDR2 is FYNNEI.

Only a few counts were recorded for this clonotype. The CDR3, as DNA: TGTGCCAGTAGTTCGGACGGAAACACCATATATTTT. This encodes CASSSDGNTIYF. The genes are TRBV19 and TRBJ1-3, with D hard to call. V was shortened by 5 bases and J by 4 bases, with 6 bases between the two germline ends. This CDR3 spans 12 amino acids. Looked up from germline, CDR1 is LNHDA and CDR2 is SQIVND (reference sequence).

The rearrangement uses TRBV5-5 and TRBJ2-7; D could derive from TRBD1 or TRBD2 (5 bases each). Deletions cut 4 bases from V and 1 base from J, with 24 bases between. This CDR3 region has 18 residues. Germline CDR1 and CDR2: SGHKS and YYEKEE (reference sequence). The DNA of the CDR3 is TGTGCCAGCAGCCAAGGGGCAAGGAGACTAACACTTTCCTACGAGCAGTACTTC. Its protein is CASSQGARRLTLSYEQYF.

This chain links TRBV6-2 or TRBV6-3 with TRBJ2-3, with a possible D match to TRBD1 (5 bases). This CDR3 contains 14 residues. Deletions cut 5 bases from V and 5 bases from J, with 14 bases between. Germline V gives CDR1 MNHEY, CDR2 SVGEGT. CDR3 loop: CASSHRNPGDTQYF. For the CDR3, the DNA is TGTGCCAGCAGTCACAGGAACCCCGGAGATACGCAGTATTTT.

This clonotype was seen a handful of times. At one of its ends the junction is not consistent with the germline gene, which may arise from a read error. The gene calls are TRBV5-1 and TRBJ2-3; perhaps D is TRBD1 or TRBD2 (5 bases each). Germline assignment: CDR1 SGHRS and CDR2 YFSETQ. The CDR3 runs to 16 residues. CDR3 coding DNA: TGTGCCAGCAGCTCCTCCGGGACCCCCCGGTGGGATACGCAGTATTTT. This encodes CASSSSGTPRWDTQYF.

The chain is built from TRBV18 and TRBJ2-1; no definite D call. The tail of the sequence fits TRBJ2-7 better, so the J call may be wrong. The CDR3 extends over 15 amino acids. Germline V gene data show CDR1 as KGHSH and CDR2 as LQKENI. In DNA form, the CDR3 reads TGTGCCAGCTCACCAGAGAGTCCTAACTACAATGAGCAGTACTTC. This encodes CASSPESPNYNEQYF.

The CDR3 coding sequence is TGCGCCAGCAGCTTTAGCGGGGGCTCCTCCTACGAGCAGTACTTC. The encoded protein is CASSFSGGSSYEQYF. The gene calls are TRBV5-1 and TRBJ2-7; TRBD2 aligns across 9 bases. The CDR3 is 15 residues long. V gave up 2 bases and J gave up 0 bases; unmatched junction bases: 3. The germline V gene encodes CDR1 SGHRS and CDR2 YFSETQ. Full variable domain (remainder filled in from reference TRBV5-1 and TRBJ2-7): KAGVTQTPRYLIKTRGQQVTLSCSPISGHRSVSWYQQTPGQGLQFLFEYFSETQRNKGNFPGRFSGRQFSNSRSEMNVSTLELGDSALYLCASSFSGGSSYEQYFGPGTRLTVT.

This clonotype came up many times. The chain carries TRBV11-1 and TRBJ2-1; D perhaps matches TRBD2 (5 bases). Trimming left V 6 bases short and J 1 base short, with 10 bases between. Per germline, CDR1 SGHAT and CDR2 FQDESV (reference sequence). This CDR3 comprises 14 residues. CDR3 loop: CASSRENSYNEQFF. CDR3 in DNA: TGTGCCAGCAGTCGGGAAAATTCCTACAATGAGCAGTTCTTC.

This rearrangement joins TRBV7-6 to TRBJ1-3, with 8 bases that match TRBD1. The V and J ends lost 8 bases and 0 bases, in that order; junction bases with no gene match: 6. The CDR3 is 15 residues long. CDR1 is SGHVS and CDR2 is FNYEAQ in the germline V gene. The CDR3 sequence: CASSVDRDSGNTIYF. CDR3 in DNA: TGTGCCAGCTCAGTGGACAGGGACTCTGGAAACACCATATATTTT.

The V call is TRBV6-2 or TRBV6-3, the J call TRBJ1-1, with a weak D call TRBD1 (6 bases). Germline assignment: CDR1 MNHEY and CDR2 SVGEGT. The ends were cut back, 5 bases at V and 0 bases at J, with 13 bases in the middle. There are 15 residues in the CDR3. The CDR3 region has the DNA TGTGCCAGCAGTGCGAGGACAGAAATGAACACTGAAGCTTTCTTT. Residues: CASSARTEMNTEAFF.

The V call is TRBV7-3, the J call TRBJ2-7; 9 bases align to TRBD1. Germline CDR1 is SGHTA and CDR2 is FQGTGA. J gave up 6 bases and V 4 bases, and 4 bases lay outside the gene matches. The CDR3 spans 13 residues. This CDR3 is CASSSGQGSEQYF. CDR3 coding DNA: TGTGCCAGCAGCTCGGGACAGGGCTCCGAGCAGTACTTC.

About this clonotype: The junction shows a germline mismatch at one end, possibly a read error. The chain uses TRBV15 and TRBJ1-1; 8 bases map to TRBD1. The CDR3 runs to 15 residues. Germline V lookup: CDR1 LNHNV, CDR2 YYDKDF (reference sequence). The CDR3 protein is CATKGQEFMNTEAFF. CDR3 DNA sequence: TGTGCCACCAAGGGACAGGAATTCATGAACACTGAAGCTTTCTTC. Full variable domain (outside the CDR3, taken from reference TRBV15 and TRBJ1-1): DAMVIQNPRYQVTQFGKPVTLSCSQTLNHNVMYWYQQKSSQAPKLLFHYYDKDFNNEADTPDNFQSRRPNTSFCFLDIRSPGLGDTAMYLCATKGQEFMNTEAFFGQGTRLTVV.